Listed below are T cell receptor beta chains from one sample, sequenced in a study of T-cell memory formation after mild COVID-19. TCRdb redid the calling of the 5' RACE reads with MiXCR, one entry per CDR3 protein. The sample has fewer than 700,000 distinct CDR3 sequences; about a sixth are singletons. The sequenced material came from PBMCs or a T cell subset sorted from them (not recorded which). The receptors shown here come from an adult woman who had mild COVID-19 (a few samples of this study predate the infection). Cell type and time point are not known. Both conserved end residues are part of each CDR3. D genes are given only for firm matches. Size values are once, few and many counts, or a class for expanded clones, and some rows have none.

v_call: TRBV6-5; clone_size: .; j_call: TRBJ2-2; d_call: TRBD2; cdr3_nt: TGTGCCAGCGCACTAGCGGGATGGGCCGGGGAGCTGTTTTTT; cdr3_aa: CASALAGWAGELFF
v_call: TRBV6-2/TRBV6-3; clone_size: few; j_call: TRBJ1-6; d_call: .; cdr3_nt: TGTGCCAGCAGTCGGACGGACCGCTCCTATAATTCACCCCTCCACTTT; cdr3_aa: CASSRTDRSYNSPLHF
v_call: TRBV7-9; clone_size: .; j_call: TRBJ2-7; d_call: .; cdr3_nt: TGTGCCAGCAGCTCAGTGGACATTGTCTACGAGCAGTACTTC; cdr3_aa: CASSSVDIVYEQYF
v_call: TRBV27; clone_size: .; j_call: TRBJ2-5; d_call: .; cdr3_nt: TGTGCCAGCAGTTCCGCGGACCAAGAGACCCAGTACTTC; cdr3_aa: CASSSADQETQYF
v_call: TRBV6-1; clone_size: .; j_call: TRBJ1-1; d_call: .; cdr3_nt: TGTGCCACCAAGGTAGCAAAGAACACTGAAGCTTTCTTT; cdr3_aa: CATKVAKNTEAFF
v_call: TRBV6-1; clone_size: many; j_call: TRBJ2-7; d_call: .; cdr3_nt: TGTGCCAGCAGCCAAAGGGTCTCCTACGAGCAGTACTTC; cdr3_aa: CASSQRVSYEQYF
v_call: TRBV27; clone_size: .; j_call: TRBJ1-2; d_call: TRBD1; cdr3_nt: TGTGCCAGCAGTTTAAGTGGACAGGGGGAAAGCTATGGCTACACCTTC; cdr3_aa: CASSLSGQGESYGYTF
v_call: TRBV20-1; clone_size: .; j_call: TRBJ2-7; d_call: .; cdr3_nt: TGCAGTGCTAGAGACAGCGGGACAGCTACCTACGAGCAGTACTTC; cdr3_aa: CSARDSGTATYEQYF
v_call: TRBV5-1; clone_size: few; j_call: TRBJ2-5; d_call: .; cdr3_nt: TGCGCCAGCAGCTTGGCCACCCATCAAGAGACCCAGTACTTC; cdr3_aa: CASSLATHQETQYF
v_call: TRBV4-1; clone_size: few; j_call: TRBJ2-4; d_call: TRBD2; cdr3_nt: TGCGCCAGCAGCCAAGATTCCAGCGGGGGGCGCAACCGTTACAAAAACATTCAGTACTTC; cdr3_aa: CASSQDSSGGRNRYKNIQYF
v_call: TRBV12-3/TRBV12-4; clone_size: few; j_call: TRBJ2-3; d_call: .; cdr3_nt: TGTGCCAGCAGTTTACTCGCCAGCACAGATACGCAGTATTTT; cdr3_aa: CASSLLASTDTQYF
v_call: TRBV3-1; clone_size: few; j_call: TRBJ2-7; d_call: .; cdr3_nt: TGTGCCAGCAGTCCCCCCCTAGCGCGATACGAGCAGTACTTC; cdr3_aa: CASSPPLARYEQYF
v_call: TRBV2; clone_size: few; j_call: TRBJ2-7; d_call: .; cdr3_nt: TGTGCCAGCAGATATCGGGAAGCGGCCCGTCGTCCCGAGCAGTACTTC; cdr3_aa: CASRYREAARRPEQYF
v_call: TRBV2; clone_size: .; j_call: TRBJ2-1; d_call: .; cdr3_nt: TGTGCCAGCAGTCTTCTTAGTGGCCCCTACAATGAGCAGTTCTTC; cdr3_aa: CASSLLSGPYNEQFF
v_call: TRBV19; clone_size: .; j_call: TRBJ1-1; d_call: .; cdr3_nt: TGTGCCAGTAGTATACGTCGGACAGTTGAGGTGGCTTTCTTT; cdr3_aa: CASSIRRTVEVAFF
v_call: TRBV29-1; clone_size: few; j_call: TRBJ2-1; d_call: .; cdr3_nt: TGCAGCGTTCCTAGTCCCGGGACAGTAGCGGTTGGCTCCTACAATGAGCAGTTCTTC; cdr3_aa: CSVPSPGTVAVGSYNEQFF
v_call: TRBV5-1; clone_size: few; j_call: TRBJ2-2; d_call: .; cdr3_nt: TGCGCCAGCAGCTCGGACGGGTCAAACACCGGGGAGCTGTTTTTT; cdr3_aa: CASSSDGSNTGELFF
v_call: TRBV5-6; clone_size: .; j_call: TRBJ2-1; d_call: .; cdr3_nt: TGTGCCAGCAGCTTGGCCGTCCGGGATAAAAATGAGCAGTTCTTC; cdr3_aa: CASSLAVRDKNEQFF
v_call: TRBV5-4; clone_size: .; j_call: TRBJ2-1; d_call: .; cdr3_nt: TGTGCCAGCACCCCCGGTCCGCACTCCTACAATGAGCAGTTCTTC; cdr3_aa: CASTPGPHSYNEQFF
v_call: TRBV2; clone_size: .; j_call: TRBJ2-5; d_call: .; cdr3_nt: TGTGCCAGCAGTGTTCGGCAGGGGAAGACCCAGTACTTC; cdr3_aa: CASSVRQGKTQYF
v_call: TRBV19; clone_size: .; j_call: TRBJ2-5; d_call: .; cdr3_nt: TGTGCCAGTAAATTGGGGGGCAACGCACAAGAGACCCAGTACTTC; cdr3_aa: CASKLGGNAQETQYF
v_call: TRBV6-5; clone_size: few; j_call: TRBJ2-7; d_call: TRBD1; cdr3_nt: TGTGCCAGCAGTCCCACGACAGGGATCTACGAGCAGTACTTC; cdr3_aa: CASSPTTGIYEQYF
v_call: TRBV4-1; clone_size: .; j_call: TRBJ1-6; d_call: .; cdr3_nt: TGCGCCAGCAGCCAAAGCAGCCTGGTCGATTCACCCCTCCACTTT; cdr3_aa: CASSQSSLVDSPLHF
v_call: TRBV7-9; clone_size: .; j_call: TRBJ2-7; d_call: .; cdr3_nt: TGTGCCACCTCCCCCCCAGGGGAGAACGAGCAGTACTTC; cdr3_aa: CATSPPGENEQYF
v_call: TRBV6-2/TRBV6-3; clone_size: few; j_call: TRBJ2-1; d_call: .; cdr3_nt: TGTGCCAGCAGTTACTTCCTATGGGGGCCCAATTCCTACAATGAGCAGTTCTTC; cdr3_aa: CASSYFLWGPNSYNEQFF
v_call: TRBV5-1; clone_size: many; j_call: TRBJ2-3; d_call: TRBD1; cdr3_nt: TGCGCCAGCAGCGACGGACAGGGGACAGATACGCAGTATTTT; cdr3_aa: CASSDGQGTDTQYF
v_call: TRBV7-2; clone_size: few; j_call: TRBJ1-1; d_call: .; cdr3_nt: TGTGCCAGCAGCTTAGTCGGGACCGAGAACACTGAAGCTTTCTTT; cdr3_aa: CASSLVGTENTEAFF
v_call: TRBV12-3/TRBV12-4; clone_size: .; j_call: TRBJ1-1; d_call: .; cdr3_nt: TGTGCCAGCAGTTTAGCGCAGAGGTCCCGTGGAGGAGCTTTCTTT; cdr3_aa: CASSLAQRSRGGAFF
v_call: TRBV6-5; clone_size: few; j_call: TRBJ2-7; d_call: .; cdr3_nt: TGTGCCAGCACCCATTCCTACGAGCAGTACTTC; cdr3_aa: CASTHSYEQYF
v_call: TRBV5-1; clone_size: .; j_call: TRBJ1-6; d_call: .; cdr3_nt: TGCGCCAGCAGCTCCGAGGTCGGGGGCTCACCCCTCCACTTT; cdr3_aa: CASSSEVGGSPLHF
v_call: TRBV7-6; clone_size: many; j_call: TRBJ1-1; d_call: .; cdr3_nt: TGTGCCAGCAGCTTATCGACTGGGAGCACTGAAGCTTTCTTT; cdr3_aa: CASSLSTGSTEAFF
v_call: TRBV15; clone_size: .; j_call: TRBJ2-3; d_call: TRBD1; cdr3_nt: TGTGCCACCAGCAAGACACAGGGGGCGGATACGCAGTATTTT; cdr3_aa: CATSKTQGADTQYF
v_call: TRBV7-2; clone_size: .; j_call: TRBJ2-7; d_call: TRBD2; cdr3_nt: TGTGCCAGCAGCTTAGGGTACTCGACTAGCGGGAGCTACGAGCAGTACTTC; cdr3_aa: CASSLGYSTSGSYEQYF
v_call: TRBV12-3/TRBV12-4; clone_size: .; j_call: TRBJ2-3; d_call: .; cdr3_nt: TGTGCCAGCAGTTTACCAACGACAGTCACAGATACGCAGTATTTT; cdr3_aa: CASSLPTTVTDTQYF
v_call: TRBV24-1; clone_size: .; j_call: TRBJ2-7; d_call: .; cdr3_nt: TGTGCCACCAGATCTTACAGGCCCTACGAGCAGTACTTC; cdr3_aa: CATRSYRPYEQYF
v_call: TRBV7-2; clone_size: few; j_call: TRBJ2-5; d_call: .; cdr3_nt: TGTGCCAGCAGCTTATGGGAGAAAGAGACCCAGTACTTC; cdr3_aa: CASSLWEKETQYF
v_call: TRBV9; clone_size: few; j_call: TRBJ2-5; d_call: TRBD2; cdr3_nt: TGTGCCAGCAGCGCGCCCGTGGGACTAGCGGGAACTGAGACCCAGTACTTC; cdr3_aa: CASSAPVGLAGTETQYF
v_call: TRBV7-9; clone_size: .; j_call: TRBJ2-1; d_call: .; cdr3_nt: TGTGCCAGCAGCCCGGGGACCGCCAATGAGCAGTTCTTC; cdr3_aa: CASSPGTANEQFF
v_call: TRBV20-1; clone_size: once; j_call: TRBJ2-2; d_call: TRBD2; cdr3_nt: TGCAGTGCTAGAGAACTAGCGGGAGCGGTCGGGGAGCTGTTTTTT; cdr3_aa: CSARELAGAVGELFF
v_call: TRBV25-1; clone_size: few; j_call: TRBJ1-1; d_call: TRBD1; cdr3_nt: TGTGCCAGCAGTGAGCCCCACAGGGGAGAAGCTTTCTTT; cdr3_aa: CASSEPHRGEAFF
v_call: TRBV20-1; clone_size: .; j_call: TRBJ2-4; d_call: .; cdr3_nt: TGCAGTGCTAGAACCAGGACACCCGCCAAAAACATTCAGTACTTC; cdr3_aa: CSARTRTPAKNIQYF
v_call: TRBV4-3; clone_size: .; j_call: TRBJ2-3; d_call: .; cdr3_nt: TGCGCCAGCAGCCAGCACGGGGGGCGACCCCTAGGCACAGATACGCAGTATTTT; cdr3_aa: CASSQHGGRPLGTDTQYF